The rows below give T cell receptor beta chains drawn from one sample of a study of beta chain features in type 1 diabetes. Assay used: immunoSEQ multiplex PCR; TCRdb lists only in-frame clones, some missing. The sample holds under 400,000 clones; around 13% are singletons and the top ten take under 0.02%. The sample comprised naive CD4+ T cells from blood. These receptors originate from a man aged 18-30 years in good health. Each CDR3 is given with its conserved first and last residue. D genes are given only for firm matches. Size is omitted from some rows. Given values are once, few, many or a class for expanded clones.

d_gene,v_gene,abundance,j_gene,CDR3nt,CDR3aa
TRBD2,TRBV7-2,few,TRBJ2-4,TGTGCCAGCAGCTTAGTCGGGGGGGGGCAAGTAGACATTCAGTACTTC,CASSLVGGGQVDIQYF
TRBD2,TRBV5-1,.,TRBJ2-3,TGCGCCAGCAGCTTGGAAGGGCCTAGCGGCACCAGCACAGATACGCAGTATTTT,CASSLEGPSGTSTDTQYF
TRBD1,TRBV29-1,.,TRBJ1-5,TGCAGCGTGGGTGACAGGGCATTTCAGCCCCAGCATTTT,CSVGDRAFQPQHF
TRBD2,TRBV4-2,few,TRBJ2-3,TGTGCCAGCAGCCAAGTTGGGACGGGGGGGGTTACAGATACGCAGTATTTT,CASSQVGTGGVTDTQYF
.,TRBV6-5,.,TRBJ1-1,TGTGCCAGCAGCAAACAGGGGAACACTGAAGCTTTCTTT,CASSKQGNTEAFF
.,TRBV5-1,.,TRBJ1-3,TGCGCCAGCAGCCCGGGGTCTGGAAACACCATATATTTT,CASSPGSGNTIYF
TRBD1,TRBV28,.,TRBJ2-3,TGTGCCAGCATGCAGGGGGACAACACAGATACGCAGTATTTT,CASMQGDNTDTQYF
TRBD1,TRBV5-6,.,TRBJ1-2,TGTGCCAGCAGCTTGAGACAGGGGACTTCGGGCTACACCTTC,CASSLRQGTSGYTF
TRBD1,TRBV30,.,TRBJ1-6,TGTGCCTGGAGTGTACGGCAGGGGGCTAATTCACCCCTCCACTTT,CAWSVRQGANSPLHF
TRBD2,TRBV2,few,TRBJ2-1,TGTGCCAGCAGTGAGCGCCTTAGCGGGAGGGCCGGTTTAAATGAGCAGTTCTTC,CASSERLSGRAGLNEQFF
TRBD1,TRBV5-6,.,TRBJ1-5,TGTGCCAGCAGCCTTTCGGGACAGGGAAATCAGCCCCAGCATTTT,CASSLSGQGNQPQHF
TRBD1,TRBV5-1,few,TRBJ1-2,TGCGCCAGCAGACCGACAGGGGACTATGGCTACACCTTC,CASRPTGDYGYTF
TRBD2,TRBV30,.,TRBJ2-1,TGTGCCTGGAGTGTACGACTAGCGGGAGTCAATGAGCAGTTCTTC,CAWSVRLAGVNEQFF
.,TRBV5-1,.,TRBJ2-3,TGCGCCAGCAGCTCCCTTAGCGGAGGGCGGTCAGATACGCAGTATTTT,CASSSLSGGRSDTQYF
.,TRBV5-4,.,TRBJ1-2,TGTGCCAGCAGCTCTCCTGGCCGTAGCCGAACCTATGGCTACACCTTC,CASSSPGRSRTYGYTF
.,TRBV20-1,few,TRBJ2-7,TGCAGTGCTGCGGGAAGTCACGAGCAGTACTTC,CSAAGSHEQYF
.,TRBV30,.,TRBJ1-6,TGTGCCTGGGGACAGACAAATTCACCCCTCCACTTT,CAWGQTNSPLHF
TRBD1,TRBV28,.,TRBJ1-2,TGTGCCAGCAGTTTATCGGGACAGGGGGATCATGGCTACACCTTC,CASSLSGQGDHGYTF
.,TRBV30,few,TRBJ1-4,TGTGCCTGGAGTGTACTCAGGCACACTGAAAAACTGTTTTTT,CAWSVLRHTEKLFF
.,TRBV29-1,few,TRBJ2-3,TGCAGCGTTGTTCGTTCAGATACGCAGTATTTT,CSVVRSDTQYF
.,TRBV6-6,few,TRBJ1-1,TGTGCCAGCAGTTACGGGGGCAACACTGAAGCTTTCTTT,CASSYGGNTEAFF
.,TRBV21-1,.,TRBJ2-2,TGTGCCAGCAGCCGCCCCGGGGGATGGACCGGGGAGCTGTTTTTT,CASSRPGGWTGELFF
TRBD2,TRBV30,.,TRBJ2-7,TGTGCCTGGAGTGTAACGGGAGGCGAGCAGTACTTC,CAWSVTGGEQYF
.,TRBV14,.,TRBJ1-1,TGTGCCAGCAGACGGCACAGGGCAGGGAACACTGAAGCTTTCTTT,CASRRHRAGNTEAFF
.,TRBV7-9,.,TRBJ2-3,TGTGCCACCCTCGGGGGCAGGGGGTTTGAAGTAACAGATACGCAGTATTTT,CATLGGRGFEVTDTQYF
.,TRBV18,.,TRBJ2-4,TGTGCCAGCTCACCCTCCCCCCTAGCCAAAAACATTCAGTACTTC,CASSPSPLAKNIQYF
.,TRBV5-1,few,TRBJ2-5,TGCGCCAGCAGCTTGGGGCGGACACAAGAGACCCAGTACTTC,CASSLGRTQETQYF
TRBD1,TRBV28,.,TRBJ2-7,TGTGCCAGCAGTCGGCAAGGGACAGGGCTCTACGAGCAGTACTTC,CASSRQGTGLYEQYF
.,TRBV30,few,TRBJ1-2,TGTGCCTGGAGTCACAGGACGTATGGCTACACCTTC,CAWSHRTYGYTF